This TCR beta chain appears in the sequencing data of a study of T cells expressing NK-cell markers. Looking at the study overall: Investigators obtained TCR beta repertoires from sorted CD3+CD56+NKG2C+, CD3+CD56+NKG2C- and CD3+CD56-NKG2C+ T cells.

The CDR3 contains 16 residues. Germline lookup yields CDR1 MNHEY and CDR2 SMNVEV (reference sequence). Findings of the study overall: About 1.0-7.0% of CD8+ T cells in over 5 donors belonged to dominant NKG2C+ clonotypes.

With regard to this clonotype: Antigen: not known.

The authors made TCR beta cDNA libraries by 5'RACE template switching. This switching added a universal primer site and UMIs. One entry per CDR3 protein, without DNA, is what TCRdb gives after re-calling the 5' RACE reads. The sample's table shows roughly 3,100 distinct CDR3 sequences. The sequence derives from a man aged 18 to 69 in good health. The source material was blood T cells: a sorted CD56 or NKG2C T cell subset, CD4+ or CD8+ T cells, or bulk PBMC T cells (not recorded which). The chain is built from TRBV27 and TRBJ2-2; TCRdb's D call, TRBD1, is unchecked because there is no DNA. CDR3 protein: CASSGETGYNTGELFF.